This T cell receptor (beta chain) is from a study of blood T cell repertoires in COVID-19 (dated by TCRdb to about 2020). The study in broad terms: Samples covering the acute and convalescent phases of COVID-19 were provided by collaborators in the United States, Italy and Spain. The repertoires were released in a freely available public database intended as a resource for research on the immune response to SARS-CoV-2. Deeply sampled blood TCRbeta repertoires from subjects exposed to, actively infected with, or recovered from COVID-19 were included in the dataset. Where HLA class I and class II types were available, the types were taken from metadata supplied by the sample provider, not from assay-based typing. Samples were obtained from the ongoing ImmuneRACE study (first 160 participants) and from about 1,300 subjects provided by 6 global collaborators. The prospective study material was composed of cDNA or gDNA derived from T cells, B-cell-depleted T cells, or PBMCs. Sample metadata almost always included a de-identified subject ID, COVID-19 status, age in years and sex.

Study-wide conclusions, independent of this receptor: How much clinical and demographic metadata was included differed by source and by participant, and the metadata was provided uncurated.

CDR1 SGDLS and CDR2 YYNGEE were looked up in the germline V gene. The CDR3 measures 15 amino acids from cysteine to phenylalanine. Kept here is only the CDR3 DNA, which spans 45 bases and is read in frame from base 1. Relative to germline, V is 3 bases shorter and J is 8 bases shorter, with 15 bases between their ends. TCRbeta CDR3 regions were amplified from genomic DNA by means of the immunoSEQ Assay, a bias-controlled multiplex PCR. Turning to the authors' computational methods: Within the assay, amplification of reference gene primers was used to estimate how many nucleated cells each sample contained. To quantify the absolute abundance of each unique TCRbeta CDR3 rearrangement, sequence reads were collapsed and filtered. Productive Simpson clonality was computed per sample as the square root of Simpson's diversity index over productive rearrangements. Not all clones reach the TCRdb copy of this immuneACCESS table, which keeps in-frame sequences only. Checked studies attribute under half of the gap to unresolved V genes and leave the rest unexplained. Clone size and the V and J calls come from that table; the DNA yielded D and trimming. The sample data list around 230,000 clones, and approximately 78% of these were observed just once. The ten largest account for roughly 12% of the sample.

Each collaborating institution followed its own protocols to collect whole blood in K2EDTA tubes. For TCRbeta analysis, collaborator samples were shipped as frozen whole blood, as isolated PBMCs, or as DNA extracted from either sample type. Concerning this clone: The specificity of this receptor is unknown. The input lacks base qualities; no much larger clone sits a single base away.

The source material was peripheral blood. This clonotype originated in an older woman with active or convalescent COVID-19. The chain couples TRBV9 to TRBJ1-6; perhaps TRBD1 is the D gene, with 6 bases matching. The CDR3 sequence is CASSASGVRDSPLHF. Here is the DNA: TGTGCCAGCAGCGCCTCAGGGGTAAGGGATTCACCCCTCCACTTT. When the CDR3 is completed using the reference TRBV9 and TRBJ1-6 genes on either side, the full variable domain is DSGVTQTPKHLITATGQRVTLRCSPRSGDLSVYWYQQSLDQGLQFLIQYYNGEERAKGNILERFSAQQFPDLHSELNLSSLELGDSALYFCASSASGVRDSPLHFGNGTRLTVT.